This TCR beta chain was sequenced during a study of shared clonotypes between healthy human individuals. Whole-study context: Donor ages ranged 18 to 49 years: a couple of women, a few men.

Donation came from healthy HIV-negative adults that had no recent acute infections or vaccinations. Study-level points and caveats: Among a few donors, roughly 5% of naive CD4 clonotypes were found in common.

Worth noting for this clone: Antigen: not known.

TCRdb's copy holds only in-frame clones and misses some; the assay was immunoSEQ multiplex PCR. Here the sample spans over a million clones, around 97% being singletons. Germline CDR1 is KGHSH and CDR2 is LQKENI. After removal of 5 bases from V and 8 bases from J, the junction contained 9 bases not matched to a gene. The CDR3 sequence is 15 residues long. The V call is TRBV18, the J call TRBJ1-4, with 9 bases matching TRBD1. Sequenced sample: naive CD4+ T cells sorted from blood. Subset meaning: CD45RA+ positively selected. The sequence was collected from a man younger than 40 in good health. CDR3 residues: CASSSWTGVEEKLFF. CDR3 in DNA: TGTGCCAGCTCATCTTGGACAGGGGTTGAGGAAAAACTGTTTTTT. Full variable domain (rest looked up from reference TRBV18 and TRBJ1-4): NAGVMQNPRHLVRRRGQEARLRCSPMKGHSHVYWYRQLPEEGLKFMVYLQKENIIDESGMPKERFSAEFPKEGPSILRIQQVVRGDSAAYFCASSSWTGVEEKLFFGSGTQLSVL.